Listed below are T cell receptor beta chains from one sample, sequenced in a study of T cell responses to AZD1222 COVID-19 vaccine. Produced via immunoSEQ multiplex PCR; TCRdb's table is partial and in-frame only. This table has about 150,000 clones, 90% to 95% appearing once. The sample consisted of peripheral blood, taken 28 days after the second AZD1222 dose. These receptor sequences come from an adult who received the AZD1222 COVID-19 vaccine. Both conserved end residues are part of each CDR3. The D gene is left open where the match is weak. Clone size, where shown, is once, few, many, or a class for clones that have expanded.

j_gene | abundance | v_gene | len | d_gene | CDR3nt | CDR3aa
TRBJ1-4 | NA | TRBV9 | 14 | NA | TGTGCCAGCAGCGTTGAGGGGTCTGGCGAAAAACTGTTTTTT | CASSVEGSGEKLFF
TRBJ2-7 | NA | TRBV29-1 | 11 | NA | TGCAGCGTTGAGTATGGAATGGAGCAGTACTTC | CSVEYGMEQYF
TRBJ1-2 | NA | TRBV6-5 | 14 | NA | TGTGCCAGCAGCTCACAGGGAGAGGACTATGGCTACACCTTC | CASSSQGEDYGYTF
TRBJ1-5 | NA | TRBV18 | 15 | TRBD1 | TGTGCCAGCTCACCAGACAGGGGGTTGAATCAGCCCCAGCATTTT | CASSPDRGLNQPQHF
TRBJ2-7 | NA | TRBV5-3 | 15 | TRBD2 | TGTGCCAGAAGCTTGGGTAGCGGGGCTCCCTACGAGCAGTACTTC | CARSLGSGAPYEQYF
TRBJ2-2 | NA | TRBV6-5 | 15 | TRBD2 | TGTGCCAGTTCCACTAGCGGGAGTATATCCGGGGAGCTGTTTTTT | CASSTSGSISGELFF
TRBJ1-2 | NA | TRBV7-2 | 15 | NA | TGTGCCAGCAGCTTAATGACAGCCTCTTTGGGGGGCTACACCTTC | CASSLMTASLGGYTF
TRBJ2-1 | NA | TRBV5-1 | 16 | NA | TGCGCCAGCAGCCCAGTTCTGGGGGGCGGATACAATGAGCAGTTCTTC | CASSPVLGGGYNEQFF
TRBJ1-1 | once | TRBV5-1 | 13 | NA | TGCGCCAGCAGAAGTGACCTTAACACTGAAGCTTTCTTT | CASRSDLNTEAFF
TRBJ1-3 | NA | TRBV27 | 14 | NA | TGTGCCAGCAGTTTATTTCCAGGGTGGAACACCATATATTTT | CASSLFPGWNTIYF
TRBJ1-1 | NA | TRBV7-8 | 15 | NA | TGTGCCAGCAGCCCCTCCCGTGGTCAGAACACTGAAGCTTTCTTT | CASSPSRGQNTEAFF
TRBJ1-2 | NA | TRBV6-2/TRBV6-3 | 12 | NA | TGTGCCAGCAGTTACGGCCCCTATGGCTACACCTTC | CASSYGPYGYTF
TRBJ1-3 | few | TRBV28 | 14 | NA | TGTGCCAGCAGTCGGACTCCCTCTGGAAACACCATATATTTT | CASSRTPSGNTIYF
TRBJ1-5 | NA | TRBV19 | 16 | NA | TGTGCCAGTAGTATCATAACAGGGAAAAGCAATCAGCCCCAGCATTTT | CASSIITGKSNQPQHF
TRBJ2-3 | once | TRBV24-1 | 15 | TRBD2 | TGTGCCACCAGTGTAGGCGGGAGTTACACAGATACGCAGTATTTT | CATSVGGSYTDTQYF
TRBJ1-1 | NA | TRBV19 | 13 | NA | TGTGCCAGTCATGAGCCGGGGAACACTGAAGCTTTCTTT | CASHEPGNTEAFF
TRBJ1-1 | NA | TRBV10-3 | 15 | NA | TGTGCCATCAGTGAAGGCGGGACGGCGAACACTGAAGCTTTCTTT | CAISEGGTANTEAFF
TRBJ2-7 | once | TRBV13 | 15 | NA | TGTGCCAGCAGCTTAGTCGGGTTACTTGGCTACGAGCAGTACTTC | CASSLVGLLGYEQYF
TRBJ1-2 | NA | TRBV7-9 | 13 | NA | TGTGCCAGCAGCTTCGAGACACCAGGCGGCTACACCTTC | CASSFETPGGYTF
TRBJ2-5 | NA | TRBV23-1 | 17 | NA | TGCGAGCCCGCCGGCCAGGGTGCATCCATAGTCCAAGAGACCCAGTACTTC | CEPAGQGASIVQETQYF
TRBJ1-4 | NA | TRBV19 | 13 | NA | TGTGCCAGTAGTGCTGCAGGGTACGAAAAACTGTTTTTT | CASSAAGYEKLFF
TRBJ2-1 | NA | TRBV7-8 | 14 | TRBD2 | TGTGCCAGCAATCGGGCTAGCGGGAACAATGAGCAGTTCTTC | CASNRASGNNEQFF
TRBJ1-1 | NA | TRBV6-5 | 13 | NA | TGTGCCAGCAACAGTCCGGATCTCACTGAAGCTTTCTTT | CASNSPDLTEAFF
TRBJ2-2 | NA | TRBV30 | 17 | TRBD2 | TGTGCCTGGAGTACTGGACTAGCGGGATGGAAAACCGGGGAGCTGTTTTTT | CAWSTGLAGWKTGELFF
TRBJ2-5 | NA | TRBV25-1 | 14 | NA | TGTGCCAGCACTTCCGGGAGCCCAAAAGAGACCCAGTACTTC | CASTSGSPKETQYF
TRBJ2-5 | NA | TRBV3-1/TRBV3-2 | 14 | NA | TGTGCCAGCAGCCAAGCGGCAGCCAAAGAGACCCAGTACTTC | CASSQAAAKETQYF
TRBJ2-1 | NA | TRBV24-1 | 14 | NA | TGTGCCACCAACGGGGCGGATTCCTACAATGAGCAGTTCTTC | CATNGADSYNEQFF
TRBJ2-7 | NA | TRBV3-1/TRBV3-2 | 15 | TRBD1 | TGTGCCAGCAGCCCCAGGGGACAGATGAGTTGGGAGCAGTACTTC | CASSPRGQMSWEQYF
TRBJ2-7 | NA | TRBV5-6 | 15 | TRBD2 | TGTGCCAGCAGCCTTAACGGGGGGATCTCCTACGAGCAGTACTTC | CASSLNGGISYEQYF
TRBJ2-3 | NA | TRBV7-2 | 16 | TRBD2 | TGTGCCAGCAGCCCTAGCGGGGGGGCCCCAGCAGATACGCAGTATTTT | CASSPSGGAPADTQYF
TRBJ1-2 | NA | TRBV12-3/TRBV12-4 | 13 | TRBD1 | TGTGCCAGCAACAGAGGGACAGGAGCTGGCTACACCTTC | CASNRGTGAGYTF